This T cell receptor (beta chain) was profiled in a study of cytomegalovirus exposure and HLA in healthy donors. V gave up 5 bases and J gave up 4 bases; unmatched junction bases: 3. This CDR3 contains 15 residues. Germline assignment: CDR1 MNHNS and CDR2 SASEGT. This clone appeared a single time. The primer mix had 60 Vbeta and 13 Jbeta primers. Libraries were prepared by immunoSEQ multiplex PCR; TCRdb keeps only in-frame clonotypes and omits some of them. The sample has fewer than 200,000 clones, about 78% seen once. This clonotype was obtained from a man between 40 and 49 years old in good health and CMV-seronegative. The rearrangement links TRBV6-1 to TRBJ2-1; 12 bases fit TRBD2. What was sequenced was PBMCs. The CDR3 DNA reads TGTGCCAGCAGTCCGGGACTAGCGGGTTACAATGAGCAGTTCTTC. This gives the protein CASSPGLAGYNEQFF.